This TCR beta chain was documented in a study of blood T cell repertoires in COVID-19. Study information: Donors in the United States, Italy and Spain gave samples during acute or convalescent COVID-19. The analysed material was cDNA or gDNA that came from T cells, B-cell-depleted T cells, or PBMCs.

As originally analysed: Reference gene primer amplification in the assay estimated nucleated cell counts. Sequencing used immunoSEQ multiplex PCR; TCRdb keeps in-frame clones, though not all of them. V, J and clone size were drawn from that table, and D and trimming were deduced from the DNA. The sample has 90,000 to 120,000 clones, approximately 80% seen once. The sample was peripheral blood. The receptor was derived from an older woman with acute or convalescent COVID-19.

CDR3 protein: CATSRGVAGVKWEQFF. CDR3 DNA sequence: TGTGCCACCAGCAGAGGGGTAGCGGGAGTAAAGTGGGAGCAGTTCTTC. V usage is TRBV15 and J usage is TRBJ2-1; TRBD2 matches 9 bases. The CDR3 length is 16 residues. J was trimmed by 10 bases and V by 1 base; bases with no gene match: 11. CDR1 and CDR2 (germline): LNHNV, YYDKDF (reference sequence).